This T cell receptor (beta chain) was captured by sequencing in a study of CD8+CD57+ T cells in acquired aplastic anemia. Study summary: Mean yield of DNA from sorted CD4+ and CD8+ cells was approximately 3 ug.

TCR beta VDJ and CDR3 profiles were obtained from a genomic DNA template. One entry per CDR3 protein results from TCRdb running MiXCR on the reads. The sample includes 200,000 to 250,000 distinct CDR3 sequences, roughly 53% of them seen just once. This clonotype was picked up many times. CD8+CD57+ cell expansion had been shown by flow cytometry in patients chosen for sequencing. The V gene's germline CDR1 is LNHDA and CDR2 SQIVND (reference sequence). CDR3 length: 14 residues. J was trimmed by 5 bases and V by 6 bases; bases with no gene match: 5. The rearrangement uses TRBV19 and TRBJ2-1; TRBD1 aligns across 9 bases. Sequenced: sorted CD4+, CD8+, or CD8+CD57+ T cells (not recorded which) from PBMCs. The receptor's source is a human donor with aplastic anemia. CDR3 nucleotide sequence: TGTGCCAGTAGCCGGGACAGGGAAGACAATGAGCAGTTCTTC. The encoded protein is CASSRDREDNEQFF.